This TCR beta chain was sequenced for a study of blood T cell repertoires in COVID-19. Study overall: PBMCs, B-cell-depleted T cells, or T cells provided the cDNA or gDNA that made up the material.

Assay: immunoSEQ multiplex PCR; the TCRdb copy retains only in-frame clones and omits some. The sample has fewer than 350,000 clones, roughly 93% seen once. Recruits, aged about 18 to 95 years, lived in 24 US areas. Participants were placed into cohorts based on the clinical history they reported. The length of the CDR3 is 14 residues. Germline V gene lookup returns CDR1 SGHKS and CDR2 YYEKEE (reference sequence). The V end lost 6 bases, the J end lost 4 bases, and 17 bases lay between the germline ends. The chain recombines TRBV5-5 with TRBJ2-7; D gene uncertain. This receptor was identified in a woman aged 40 to 50 with acute COVID-19. The sequencing sample was made of PBMCs or T cells enriched from blood (not recorded which). CDR3 bases: TGTGCCAGCATCCGGAGCCTAGGCAATTACGAGCAGTACTTC. Translation gives CASIRSLGNYEQYF.